This is a list of T cell receptor beta chains from one sample in a study of T cells after posttransplantation cyclophosphamide. Data came from immunoSEQ multiplex PCR; TCRdb stores just in-frame clones and leaves some out. The data hold over 9,000 clones, with approximately 95% observed a single time. Sequences were obtained from naive CD8+ T cells sorted from PBMCs. The receptor set was obtained from a man aged 25-45 years in good health and a related stem cell transplant donor. Each CDR3 is given with its conserved first and last residue. The D gene is left open where the match is weak. The listing skips clone size in some rows; elsewhere it reads once, few, many or a size class.

>TRBJ1-1|few|TRBV6-6|TRBD1
CASSPGGRGTEAFF
TGTGCCAGCAGTCCAGGGGGGAGAGGGACTGAAGCTTTCTTT
>TRBJ1-5|.|TRBV4-1|.
CASSQGAGYSNQPQHF
TGCGCCAGCAGCCAGGGGGCGGGCTATAGCAATCAGCCCCAGCATTTT
>TRBJ2-7|.|TRBV9|TRBD1
CASSDNPGQPTYEQYF
TGTGCCAGCAGCGACAACCCGGGACAGCCAACCTACGAGCAGTACTTC
>TRBJ1-1|.|TRBV6-5|TRBD1
CASSYGQGAPEAFF
TGTGCCAGCAGTTACGGGCAGGGGGCCCCTGAAGCTTTCTTT
>TRBJ2-7|.|TRBV10-3|.
CAIRRDSTYEQYF
TGTGCCATCAGGCGGGACAGCACTTACGAGCAGTACTTC
>TRBJ1-2|.|TRBV9|TRBD1
CASSPGQGARGYTF
TGTGCCAGCAGTCCTGGACAGGGGGCAAGAGGCTACACCTTC
>TRBJ2-1|once|TRBV2|TRBD2
CASSGLAGEQFF
TGTGCCAGCAGTGGACTAGCGGGGGAGCAGTTCTTC
>TRBJ1-2|.|TRBV5-4|.
CASSLQSVYGYTF
TGTGCCAGCAGCTTGCAGTCCGTATATGGCTACACCTTC
>TRBJ1-2|.|TRBV13|.
CASSDRQANYGYTF
TGTGCCAGCAGCGACCGACAGGCGAACTATGGCTACACCTTC
>TRBJ2-1|once|TRBV7-2|.
CASSLAGRTGPHNEQFF
TGTGCCAGCAGCTTAGCGGGGAGGACAGGTCCCCACAATGAGCAGTTCTTC
>TRBJ1-5|.|TRBV19|.
CASIPGEGQPQHF
TGTGCCAGTATCCCAGGGGAGGGGCAGCCCCAGCATTTT
>TRBJ2-1|.|TRBV28|TRBD2
CASSGLSGSSYNEQFF
TGTGCCAGCAGCGGACTAAGCGGGAGCTCCTACAATGAGCAGTTCTTC
>TRBJ1-2|once|TRBV5-6|TRBD1
CASSLAGTGANYGYTF
TGTGCCAGCAGCTTGGCCGGGACAGGAGCTAACTATGGCTACACCTTC